These 22 T cell receptor beta chains were all obtained from the same sample, sequenced in a study of lymphopenia after photon versus proton radiotherapy. The data were produced by immunoSEQ multiplex PCR, yet TCRdb's version contains in-frame clones alone and is incomplete. The sample has more than 45,000 clones, about 88% seen once. The sequencing used peripheral blood, collected from a patient treated with proton-based radiotherapy. The receptors here all came from a man aged 55 to 70 with pancreatic cancer.

The rearrangement joins TRBV28 to TRBJ1-2; no definite D call. The CDR3 is 11 amino acids. The V end was cut by 3 bases, the J end by 3 bases, with 2 bases between. Germline CDR1 MDHEN, CDR2 SYDVKM. The CDR3 is CASSLDYGYTF. The CDR3, as DNA: TGTGCCAGCAGTTTGGACTATGGCTACACCTTC.

The chain uses TRBV27 and TRBJ1-2, with D unresolved. The CDR3 is 13 amino acids. Trimming took off 3 bases at V and 4 bases at J, with 9 bases between the two ends. Germline loops: CDR1 MNHEY, CDR2 SMNVEV (reference sequence). This CDR3 is CASSFKGSYGYTF. CDR3 sequence (DNA): TGTGCCAGCAGTTTTAAGGGTAGCTATGGCTACACCTTC.

The chain uses TRBV10-3 and TRBJ1-4; 7 bases are shared with TRBD1. The CDR3 length is 17 residues. Germline assignment: CDR1 ENHRY and CDR2 SYGVKD. The ends lost 5 bases at V and 2 bases at J; junction bases unmatched: 11. As DNA, the CDR3 is TGTGCCATCAGTAACCCGGGACAGTGGGGGACTAATGAAAAACTGTTTTTT. The encoded protein is CAISNPGQWGTNEKLFF.

This clone was seen a single time. The V and J genes are TRBV5-1 and TRBJ2-5, with D perhaps TRBD2 (7 bases). This CDR3 is 16 amino acids long. The germline CDR1 and CDR2 sequences are SGHRS and YFSETQ. Trimming cost V 3 bases and J 5 bases, with 20 bases left between them. The CDR3 region is CASSWGDAGAKETQYF. For the CDR3, the DNA is TGCGCCAGCAGCTGGGGTGATGCGGGGGCTAAGGAGACCCAGTACTTC.

The CDR3 DNA reads as TGTGCCAGCAGACTATTAATGAACACTGAAGCTTTCTTT. This encodes CASRLLMNTEAFF. This rearrangement joins TRBV11-2 to TRBJ1-1; D unclear. The germline V and J ends were trimmed by 6 bases and 0 bases, with 8 bases remaining between them. The CDR3 runs 13 residues. Per germline, CDR1 SGHAT and CDR2 FQNNGV.

This clone appeared a few times. The chain carries TRBV28 and TRBJ2-1, with 10 bases fitting TRBD2. Losses at the gene ends were 8 bases for V and 6 bases for J; bases not matched to a gene: 4. The germline V gene encodes CDR1 MDHEN and CDR2 SYDVKM. This CDR3 is 13 amino acids long. The CDR3 coding sequence is TGTGCCAGCCTCACTAGCGGGGTCAATGAGCAGTTCTTC. Protein product: CASLTSGVNEQFF. The full variable domain, rest sourced from reference TRBV28 and TRBJ2-1, is DVKVTQSSRYLVKRTGEKVFLECVQDMDHENMFWYRQDPGLGLRLIYFSYDVKMKEKGDIPEGYSVSREKKERFSLILESASTNQTSMYLCASLTSGVNEQFFGPGTRLTVL.

The V gene is TRBV28, the J gene TRBJ1-5; D perhaps matches TRBD1 (5 bases). The CDR3 is made up of 15 amino acids. Germline V gives CDR1 MDHEN, CDR2 SYDVKM. Trimming shortened V by 6 bases and J by 0 bases, and 12 bases separated the two germline ends. CDR3: CASRYQGNSNQPQHF. The CDR3, as DNA: TGTGCCAGCAGATATCAGGGAAATAGCAATCAGCCCCAGCATTTT.

This chain uses TRBV6-5 with TRBJ1-2; 7 bases line up with TRBD1. Trimming at V came to 5 bases and at J to 4 bases, leaving 10 bases not matched to a gene. Germline CDR1 MNHEY, CDR2 SVGAGI. The CDR3 extends over 15 amino acids. CDR3 in amino acids: CASSKNRDSSYGYTF. The CDR3 DNA follows: TGTGCCAGCAGTAAAAACCGGGACAGCTCCTATGGCTACACCTTC.

V and J are TRBV15 and TRBJ2-5, with TRBD2 matching 11 bases. The V segment lost 3 bases and the J segment 5 bases; nucleotides outside the gene matches: 2. CDR1 is LNHNV and CDR2 is YYDKDF in the germline V gene (reference sequence). The CDR3 extends over 14 amino acids. This CDR3 reads CATSSTSGSETQYF. CDR3 sequence (DNA): TGTGCCACCAGCAGCACTAGCGGGAGCGAGACCCAGTACTTC.

The chain has TRBV28 and TRBJ2-2, with D perhaps matching TRBD1 (5 bases). Trimming removed 7 bases at V and 6 bases at J, with 15 bases between. This CDR3 has 14 amino acids. CDR1 is MDHEN, CDR2 SYDVKM, per germline. The CDR3 sequence: CASKVFWGSGELFF. For the CDR3, the DNA is TGTGCCAGCAAGGTCTTTTGGGGCTCCGGGGAGCTGTTTTTT. Filled out from reference TRBV28 and TRBJ2-2, the complete variable domain reads DVKVTQSSRYLVKRTGEKVFLECVQDMDHENMFWYRQDPGLGLRLIYFSYDVKMKEKGDIPEGYSVSREKKERFSLILESASTNQTSMYLCASKVFWGSGELFFGEGSRLTVL.

V is TRBV7-2 and J is TRBJ1-4; D is unresolved. Germline V gene data show CDR1 as SGHTA and CDR2 as FQGNSA. Trimming cost V 5 bases and J 4 bases, with 17 bases left between them. CDR3 length equals 16 residues. CDR3 coding DNA: TGTGCCAGCAGCCCCCTGGGCGGCAGTGTTAATGAAAAACTGTTTTTT. Protein sequence: CASSPLGGSVNEKLFF.

This sequence joins TRBV6-5 and TRBJ2-7; the D gene is possibly TRBD2 (5 bases). The germline CDR1 and CDR2 sequences are MNHEY and SVGAGI. Trimming shortened V by 2 bases and J by 4 bases, and 15 bases separated the two germline ends. CDR3 length equals 15 residues. The CDR3 DNA reads as TGTGCCAGCAGTTACGAGGGAAGGTCGAAGTACGAGCAGTACTTC. This translates into CASSYEGRSKYEQYF.

CDR3 nucleotide sequence: TGTGCCAGCAGCGACTGGACAGGACCCCACAATGAGCAGTTCTTC. It translates to CASSDWTGPHNEQFF. The rearrangement joins TRBV7-9 to TRBJ2-1; 7 bases align to TRBD1. Germline CDR1 SEHNR, CDR2 FQNEAQ (reference sequence). CDR3 length: 15 amino acids. The V gene end was trimmed by 5 bases and the J gene end by 5 bases; junction bases not matched to a gene: 9.

The V call is TRBV9, the J call TRBJ1-6; D is possibly TRBD1 (6 bases). V was shortened by 7 bases and J by 7 bases, with 15 bases between the two germline ends. The CDR3 totals 14 residues. Germline V lookup: CDR1 SGDLS, CDR2 YYNGEE. The DNA of the CDR3 is TGTGCCAGCGGAACAGGGCCCGAAAATTCACCCCTCCACTTT. This sequence encodes CASGTGPENSPLHF. The variable domain in full, with the rest retrieved from reference TRBV9 and TRBJ1-6, is DSGVTQTPKHLITATGQRVTLRCSPRSGDLSVYWYQQSLDQGLQFLIQYYNGEERAKGNILERFSAQQFPDLHSELNLSSLELGDSALYFCASGTGPENSPLHFGNGTRLTVT.

The CDR3 nucleotides read TGTGCCAGCAGCCCTGGGGGGGCTCGCAATCAGCCCCAGCATTTT. The encoded protein is CASSPGGARNQPQHF. This chain uses TRBV28 with TRBJ1-5, with D perhaps TRBD1 (6 bases). CDR1 and CDR2 (germline): MDHEN, SYDVKM. The CDR3 loop spans 15 amino acids. V shed 6 bases and J shed 2 bases, with 14 bases lying between them.

This chain connects TRBV5-1 to TRBJ2-3; TRBD2 agrees at 10 bases. The CDR3 runs 19 residues. Per the germline V gene, CDR1 is SGHRS and CDR2 is YFSETQ. J gave up 0 bases and V 0 bases, and 10 bases lay outside the gene matches. CDR3 sequence: CASSLAPVASGSSTDTQYF. DNA for the CDR3: TGCGCCAGCAGCTTGGCCCCGGTTGCTAGCGGGAGTAGCACAGATACGCAGTATTTT.

This chain uses TRBV7-9 with TRBJ2-3; 10 bases fit TRBD1. The CDR3 has 15 amino acids. Trimming removed 5 bases from V and 7 bases from J; junction bases left unmatched: 9. The germline gives CDR1 SEHNR, CDR2 FQNEAQ (reference sequence). The CDR3 sequence is CASSAYGTGAYTQYF. The CDR3, as DNA: TGTGCCAGCAGCGCCTACGGGACAGGGGCTTATACGCAGTATTTT. Using reference TRBV7-9 and TRBJ2-3 for the parts outside the CDR3, the full variable domain is DTGVSQNPRHKITKRGQNVTFRCDPISEHNRLYWYRQTLGQGPEFLTYFQNEAQLEKSRLLSDRFSAERPKGSFSTLEIQRTEQGDSAMYLCASSAYGTGAYTQYFGPGTRLTVL.

The chain is built from TRBV7-9 and TRBJ2-5; no firm D call. CDR3 length: 12 amino acids. In germline, CDR1 is SEHNR, CDR2 FQNEAQ (reference sequence). Trimming took 3 bases from V and 5 from J, leaving 7 bases between them. CDR3 sequence reads: CASSFGPETQYF. CDR3 nucleotide sequence: TGTGCCAGCAGCTTCGGTCCCGAGACCCAGTACTTC.

The chain couples TRBV4-3 to TRBJ2-3; D is uncertain. In germline, CDR1 is LGHNA, CDR2 YSLEER. V was cut by 0 bases and J by 4 bases, with 14 bases left in between. The CDR3 spans 16 residues. The CDR3, as DNA: TGCGCCAGCAGCCAAGATACAGCCTATCAGGCAGATACGCAGTATTTT. As protein: CASSQDTAYQADTQYF.

The chain joins TRBV6-1 to TRBJ2-7, with 11 positions matching TRBD1. The CDR3 totals 15 residues. The ends lost 10 bases at V and 4 bases at J; junction bases unmatched: 12. Germline CDR1 is MNHNS and CDR2 is SASEGT. Here the CDR3 reads CATTDGQGAQYEQYF. The CDR3 DNA reads TGTGCCACAACGGACGGACAGGGGGCGCAGTACGAGCAGTACTTC.

The chain joins TRBV19 to TRBJ2-1, with D perhaps TRBD2 (6 bases). Looked up from germline, CDR1 is LNHDA and CDR2 is SQIVND (reference sequence). This CDR3 comprises 15 residues. Trimming stripped 1 base from V and 4 bases from J, with 11 bases between. The CDR3 DNA reads as TGTGCCAGTAGTATAGTAGGGGCGGGATACAATGAGCAGTTCTTC. Amino acid sequence: CASSIVGAGYNEQFF.

This clone is large. The chain links TRBV19 to TRBJ2-7; TRBD2 matches 8 bases. CDR1 is LNHDA, CDR2 SQIVND, per germline (reference sequence). The CDR3 covers 15 residues. Germline trimming cut 6 bases from V and 6 bases from J; bases unmatched to any gene: 13. CDR3 in DNA: TGTGCCAGTAGCACGGGACTAGAGCGGGTTGGCGAGCAGTACTTC. Translated, it gives CASSTGLERVGEQYF.